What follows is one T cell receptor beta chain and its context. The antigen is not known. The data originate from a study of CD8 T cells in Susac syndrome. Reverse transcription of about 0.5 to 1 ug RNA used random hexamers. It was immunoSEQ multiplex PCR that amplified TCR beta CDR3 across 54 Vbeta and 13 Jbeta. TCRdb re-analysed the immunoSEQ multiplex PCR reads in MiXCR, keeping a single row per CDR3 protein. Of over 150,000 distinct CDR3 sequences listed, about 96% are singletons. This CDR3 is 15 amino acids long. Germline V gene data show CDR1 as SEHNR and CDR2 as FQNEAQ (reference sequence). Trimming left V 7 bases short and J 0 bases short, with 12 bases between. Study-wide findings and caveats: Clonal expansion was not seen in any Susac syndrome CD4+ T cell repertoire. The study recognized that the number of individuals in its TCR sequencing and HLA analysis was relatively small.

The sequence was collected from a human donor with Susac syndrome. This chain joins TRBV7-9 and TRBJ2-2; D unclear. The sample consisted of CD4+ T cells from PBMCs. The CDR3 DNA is TGTGCCAGCACCTCGGCAGCTCCGAACACCGGGGAGCTGTTTTTT. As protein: CASTSAAPNTGELFF.